This T cell receptor (beta chain) was found in a study of shared clonotypes between healthy human individuals. Genomic DNA from each subset was divided evenly over several immunoSEQ plates. Original data processing: Owing to the provision of junction-only sequences devoid of quality scores by immunoSEQ, filtering differed. Libraries were prepared by immunoSEQ multiplex PCR; TCRdb keeps only in-frame clonotypes and omits some of them. For V, J and clone size, that table is used; D and trimming come from the DNA. The sample carries 300,000 to 400,000 clones, around 79% recorded once. In its sample, this clone was seen many times. The sample has other DNA sequences that encode this CDR3 too. A CD45RA-negative memory subset and a CD45RA+ naive subset were separated from the CD4+ cells. Germline V CDR1 and CDR2: SGHAT, FQNNGV. V trimming: 4 bases; J trimming: 4 bases; junction bases outside the gene matches: 4. This CDR3 has 13 amino acids.

This rearrangement joins TRBV11-2 to TRBJ2-7; 7 bases match TRBD1. The receptor was derived from a man aged 30 to 39 in good health. Sequenced material: memory CD4+ T cells sorted from blood. Specified subset: CD45RA-negative fraction. The CDR3, as DNA: TGTGCCAGCAGCTCATACAGGGGTTACGAGCAGTACTTC. Translating it yields CASSSYRGYEQYF.